The 24 T cell receptor beta chains presented below share a single source sample, sequenced in a study of blood T cell repertoires in COVID-19. The protocol was immunoSEQ multiplex PCR, while the TCRdb copy is restricted to in-frame clones and leaves out a portion. Altogether more than 50,000 clones are present, 88% being singletons, with the ten largest covering 3.9%. Sequencing was carried out using peripheral blood. These receptors came from a human donor in a cohort sampled during active COVID-19.

The genes are TRBV9 and TRBJ2-4, with D uncertain. The CDR3 is 14 residues long. The V and J ends lost 0 bases and 5 bases respectively, with 9 bases between them. Germline V gene data show CDR1 as SGDLS and CDR2 as YYNGEE. The CDR3 loop reads CASSVGSMENIQYF. CDR3 in DNA: TGTGCCAGCAGCGTAGGTAGCATGGAAAACATTCAGTACTTC.

V gene TRBV19 combines with J gene TRBJ2-7, with TRBD2 identical over 10 bases. V shed 4 bases, J shed 2 bases, and the junction held 8 bases outside the gene matches. Looked up from germline, CDR1 is LNHDA and CDR2 is SQIVND (reference sequence). The CDR3 length is 16 residues. The CDR3 protein is CASSTLAGGGTYEQYF. CDR3 bases: TGTGCCAGTAGTACTTTAGCGGGAGGTGGAACCTACGAGCAGTACTTC.

V gene TRBV28 combines with J gene TRBJ1-6; D is perhaps TRBD1 (6 bases). Trimming cost V 4 bases and J 2 bases, with 18 bases left between them. CDR1 is MDHEN and CDR2 is SYDVKM in the germline V gene. This CDR3 has 18 amino acids. The CDR3 is CASSSRVGRGTYNSPLHF. As DNA, the CDR3 is TGTGCCAGCAGTTCAAGGGTGGGTAGGGGGACCTATAATTCACCCCTCCACTTT.

The chain links TRBV13 to TRBJ2-3, with 7 bases fitting TRBD1. V gave up 5 bases and J gave up 0 bases; unmatched junction bases: 2. Germline V CDR1 and CDR2: PRHDT, FYEKMQ (reference sequence). The CDR3 length is 14 residues. The CDR3 here is CASSQGVSTDTQYF. Written as DNA, the CDR3 is TGTGCCAGCAGCCAGGGGGTTAGCACAGATACGCAGTATTTT.

This clone was detected once. This chain joins TRBV9 and TRBJ2-5, with a tentative D call TRBD1 (5 bases). V was trimmed by 4 bases and J by 2 bases, leaving 15 bases between them. This CDR3 comprises 15 residues. Germline V gives CDR1 SGDLS, CDR2 YYNGEE. The CDR3 region has the DNA TGTGCCAGCAGCTCACTACCGGACATACAAGAGACCCAGTACTTC. It translates to CASSSLPDIQETQYF.

The V call is TRBV29-1, the J call TRBJ2-1; weak D call: TRBD1 (7 bases). V lost 6 bases and J 4 bases, leaving 19 bases between the germline ends. In germline, CDR1 is SQVTM, CDR2 ANQGSEA. The CDR3 spans 15 residues. This chain's CDR3 is CSVRRGQGDYNEQFF. The CDR3 DNA sequence: TGCAGCGTCCGGAGGGGGCAGGGGGATTACAATGAGCAGTTCTTC.

This clone was counted once. The J gene is TRBJ2-7, the V gene TRBV4-3; 7 nucleotides match TRBD1. V was pared by 1 base and J by 5 bases, with 5 bases of the junction left unmatched. Germline CDR1 LGHNA, CDR2 YSLEER. The CDR3 is 14 amino acids. For the CDR3, the DNA is TGCGCCAGCAGCCAAGGGTACAGGGGAGACGAGCAGTACTTC. This codes for CASSQGYRGDEQYF.

This chain uses TRBV6-5 with TRBJ2-1; D is undetermined. CDR1 is MNHEY and CDR2 is SVGAGI in the germline V gene. V dropped 3 bases and J dropped 0 bases, with 6 bases sitting between them. The length of the CDR3 is 14 residues. The CDR3 reads CASSYGSSYNEQFF. The CDR3, as DNA: TGTGCCAGCAGTTATGGTAGCTCCTACAATGAGCAGTTCTTC.

This clone was counted a single time. The chain combines TRBV16 with TRBJ2-2, with 7 bases aligning to TRBD1. The CDR3 consists of 18 residues. Germline V CDR1 and CDR2: KGHSY, FQNENV. V shed 1 base, J shed 0 bases, and the junction held 8 bases outside the gene matches. The CDR3 sequence: CASSQLFYGTANTGELFF. DNA for the CDR3: TGTGCCAGCAGCCAATTGTTTTATGGGACAGCGAACACCGGGGAGCTGTTTTTT.

The rearrangement uses TRBV6-5 and TRBJ1-1; TRBD1 is a possible D gene (6 bases). The V gene lost 5 bases and the J gene lost 2 bases, with 15 bases spanning the gap. This CDR3 has 15 residues. Germline-derived CDR1 and CDR2 are MNHEY and SVGAGI. CDR3 bases: TGTGCCAGCAGTCCCAGGGGCCAAATAAACACTGAAGCTTTCTTT. This sequence encodes CASSPRGQINTEAFF.

The chain has TRBV9 and TRBJ1-1, with D unclear. There are 14 residues in the CDR3. Per the germline V gene, CDR1 is SGDLS and CDR2 is YYNGEE. The V end lost 0 bases, the J end lost 5 bases, and 11 bases lay between the germline ends. As DNA, the CDR3 is TGTGCCAGCAGCGTAGATCTGGGGAGTACTGAAGCTTTCTTT. Encoded protein: CASSVDLGSTEAFF.

In this sample, this clone turned up a few times. The V gene is TRBV29-1, the J gene TRBJ2-3; 7 nucleotides align to TRBD2. Per germline, CDR1 SQVTM and CDR2 ANQGSEA. V was pared by 4 bases and J by 4 bases, with 8 bases of the junction left unmatched. The CDR3 totals 14 residues. The CDR3 coding sequence is TGCAGCGTTGCTAAAGCGGGAAAGGCAGATACGCAGTATTTT. Protein sequence: CSVAKAGKADTQYF.

This chain joins TRBV6-1 and TRBJ2-7, with D perhaps TRBD1 (6 bases). The CDR3 length is 17 residues. Trimming stripped 2 bases from V and 0 bases from J, with 17 bases between. Per the germline V gene, CDR1 is MNHNS and CDR2 is SASEGT. The CDR3 nucleotides read TGTGCCAGCAGTGAAATTACGGTGGGCAGGGGCTCCTACGAGCAGTACTTC. Protein: CASSEITVGRGSYEQYF.

The chain links TRBV10-2 to TRBJ2-1; 10 positions agree with TRBD2. The germline V gene encodes CDR1 WSHSY and CDR2 SAAADI. The length of the CDR3 is 18 residues. J was trimmed by 7 bases and V by 6 bases; bases with no gene match: 18. CDR3 bases: TGCGCCAGCAGGACTAGCGGGTTAGATCCCGTCGTGAGGAATGAGCAGTTCTTC. Amino acid sequence: CASRTSGLDPVVRNEQFF.

This chain connects TRBV9 to TRBJ2-7; tentative D call: TRBD2 (6 bases). The CDR3 spans 13 residues. Trimming pared 4 bases from V and 1 base from J, leaving 9 bases between. Germline CDR1 reads SGDLS; CDR2 reads YYNGEE. CDR3 nucleotide sequence: TGTGCCAGCAGCCCCGGGGGTTCCTACGAGCAGTACTTC. This gives the protein CASSPGGSYEQYF.

The chain recombines TRBV13 with TRBJ2-3; 7 bases map to TRBD1. V lost 6 bases and J lost 6; bases outside the gene matches: 9. CDR1 and CDR2 (germline): PRHDT, FYEKMQ (reference sequence). The CDR3 runs 14 residues. The CDR3 DNA reads TGTGCCAGCAGTCACGGACAGGCGTTCGATACGCAGTATTTT. It encodes CASSHGQAFDTQYF.

The chain has TRBV5-1 and TRBJ2-3, with D tentatively TRBD1 (5 bases). The CDR3 contains 14 residues. Germline-derived CDR1 and CDR2 are SGHRS and YFSETQ. V shed 3 bases and J shed 2 bases, with 10 bases lying between them. The CDR3 nucleotides read TGCGCCAGCAGCTCTGACAGCCTCACAGATACGCAGTATTTT. It yields the protein CASSSDSLTDTQYF.

V is TRBV6-2 or TRBV6-3 and J is TRBJ2-3, with D uncertain. The CDR3 covers 16 residues. Trimming cost V 0 bases and J 2 bases, with 12 bases left between them. Germline V gives CDR1 MNHEY, CDR2 SVGEGT. CDR3 nucleotides: TGTGCCAGCAGTTACTCGGTTGACTCCTACACAGATACGCAGTATTTT. Amino acid sequence: CASSYSVDSYTDTQYF.

The V call is TRBV5-6, the J call TRBJ2-7, with a tentative D call TRBD1 (6 bases). Germline-derived CDR1 and CDR2 are SGHDT and YYEEEE. The ends were cut back, 4 bases at V and 2 bases at J, with 10 bases in the middle. This CDR3 is 13 amino acids long. The CDR3 is CASSRQVAYEQYF. As DNA, the CDR3 is TGTGCCAGCAGCCGACAGGTGGCCTACGAGCAGTACTTC.

The chain carries TRBV7-9 and TRBJ1-4; possible D gene TRBD1, 6 bases. V was clipped by 4 bases and J by 0 bases, with 21 bases between them. There are 19 residues in the CDR3. CDR1 and CDR2 (germline): SEHNR, FQNEAQ (reference sequence). The CDR3 coding sequence is TGTGCCAGCAGCTCAGGGGACGGATCGATGGGATCAACTAATGAAAAACTGTTTTTT. This gives the protein CASSSGDGSMGSTNEKLFF. Full variable domain (rest looked up from reference TRBV7-9 and TRBJ1-4): DTGVSQNPRHKITKRGQNVTFRCDPISEHNRLYWYRQTLGQGPEFLTYFQNEAQLEKSRLLSDRFSAERPKGSFSTLEIQRTEQGDSAMYLCASSSGDGSMGSTNEKLFFGSGTQLSVL.

This chain links TRBV28 with TRBJ1-6; D may be TRBD1 (6 bases). Trimming took 4 bases from V and 6 from J, leaving 19 bases between them. The CDR3 is 17 amino acids. Germline-derived CDR1 and CDR2 are MDHEN and SYDVKM. CDR3 in DNA: TGTGCCAGCAGTTCTTACCGGACAGAACCCTTTAATTCACCCCTCCACTTT. This translates into CASSSYRTEPFNSPLHF.

The chain carries TRBV19 and TRBJ2-5, with TRBD2 matching over 8 bases. Unmatched junction bases numbered 8, after V lost 1 base and J lost 1 base. From germline, CDR1 is LNHDA and CDR2 SQIVND (reference sequence). CDR3 length: 17 residues. The CDR3 DNA is TGTGCCAGTAGTATAGGCGGCGGGGGGCTGAGCCAAGAGACCCAGTACTTC. Its protein product is CASSIGGGGLSQETQYF.

V and J are TRBV5-5 and TRBJ2-7; TRBD1 agrees at 7 bases. The germline V gene encodes CDR1 SGHKS and CDR2 YYEKEE (reference sequence). The CDR3 has 13 amino acids. J gave up 0 bases and V 6 bases, and 3 bases lay outside the gene matches. The CDR3 bases are TGTGCCAGCACGGGACAGCCCTCCTACGAGCAGTACTTC. Residues: CASTGQPSYEQYF.

In nucleotides, the CDR3 is TGTGCTGCCGCGGGACTAGCGTCCTACAATGAGCAGTTCTTC. The encoded protein is CAAAGLASYNEQFF. V usage is TRBV30 and J usage is TRBJ2-1; 10 bases are a match to TRBD2. Germline CDR1 GTSNPN, CDR2 SVGIG (reference sequence). The CDR3 has 14 amino acids.